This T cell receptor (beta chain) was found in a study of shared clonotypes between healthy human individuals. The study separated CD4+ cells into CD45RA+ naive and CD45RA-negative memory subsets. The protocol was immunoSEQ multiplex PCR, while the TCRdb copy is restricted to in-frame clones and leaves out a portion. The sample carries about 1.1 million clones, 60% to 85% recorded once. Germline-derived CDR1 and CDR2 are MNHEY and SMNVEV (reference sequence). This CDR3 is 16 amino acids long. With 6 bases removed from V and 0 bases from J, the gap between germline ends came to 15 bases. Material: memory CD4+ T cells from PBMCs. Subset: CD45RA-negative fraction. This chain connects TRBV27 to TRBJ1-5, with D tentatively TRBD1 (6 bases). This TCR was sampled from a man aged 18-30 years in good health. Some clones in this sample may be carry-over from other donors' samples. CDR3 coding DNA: TGTGCCAGCAGCCCTTTCGACAGGTTTAGCAATCAGCCCCAGCATTTT. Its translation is CASSPFDRFSNQPQHF.